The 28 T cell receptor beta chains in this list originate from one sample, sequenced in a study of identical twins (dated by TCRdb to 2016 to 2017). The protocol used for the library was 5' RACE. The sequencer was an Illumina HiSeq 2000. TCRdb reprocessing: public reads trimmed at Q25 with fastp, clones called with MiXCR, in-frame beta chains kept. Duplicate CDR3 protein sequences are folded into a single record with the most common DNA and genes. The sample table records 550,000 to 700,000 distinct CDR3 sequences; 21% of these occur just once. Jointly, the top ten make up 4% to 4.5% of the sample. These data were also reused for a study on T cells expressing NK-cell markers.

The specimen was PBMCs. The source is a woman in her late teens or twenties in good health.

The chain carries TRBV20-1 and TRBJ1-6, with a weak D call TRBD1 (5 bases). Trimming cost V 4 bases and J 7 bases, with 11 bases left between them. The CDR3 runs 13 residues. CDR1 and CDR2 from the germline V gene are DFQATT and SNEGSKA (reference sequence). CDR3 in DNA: TGCAGTGCTAAGGGGACGGGCAATTCACCCCTCCACTTT. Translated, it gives CSAKGTGNSPLHF.

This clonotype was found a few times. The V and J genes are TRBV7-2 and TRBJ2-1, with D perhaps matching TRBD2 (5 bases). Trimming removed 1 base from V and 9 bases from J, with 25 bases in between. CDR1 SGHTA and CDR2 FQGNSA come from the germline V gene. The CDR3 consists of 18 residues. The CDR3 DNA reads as TGTGCCAGCAGCTTAGGCTGGCAGAGGACGGCCCCGGGGAGTGAGCAGTTCTTC. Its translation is CASSLGWQRTAPGSEQFF. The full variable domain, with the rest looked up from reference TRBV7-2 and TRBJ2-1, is GAGVSQSPSNKVTEKGKDVELRCDPISGHTALYWYRQSLGQGLEFLIYFQGNSAPDKSGLPSDRFSAERTGGSVSTLTIQRTQQEDSAVYLCASSLGWQRTAPGSEQFFGPGTRLTVL.

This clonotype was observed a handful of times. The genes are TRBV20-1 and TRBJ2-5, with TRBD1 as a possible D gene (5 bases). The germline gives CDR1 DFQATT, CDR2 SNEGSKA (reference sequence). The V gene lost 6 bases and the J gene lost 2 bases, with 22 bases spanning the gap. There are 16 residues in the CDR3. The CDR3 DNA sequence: TGCAGTGCAGGGGCTCAAGGGTCAGTAATGCAAGAGACCCAGTACTTC. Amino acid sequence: CSAGAQGSVMQETQYF.

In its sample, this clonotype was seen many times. Here the CDR3 reads CASSFLRLETQYF. As DNA, the CDR3 is TGTGCCAGCAGCTTCCTGAGGCTGGAGACCCAGTACTTC. The chain uses TRBV7-2 and TRBJ2-5, with unresolved D. CDR3 size: 13 residues. The V gene's germline CDR1 is SGHTA and CDR2 FQGNSA. Trimming removed 3 bases from V and 5 bases from J, with 10 bases in between.

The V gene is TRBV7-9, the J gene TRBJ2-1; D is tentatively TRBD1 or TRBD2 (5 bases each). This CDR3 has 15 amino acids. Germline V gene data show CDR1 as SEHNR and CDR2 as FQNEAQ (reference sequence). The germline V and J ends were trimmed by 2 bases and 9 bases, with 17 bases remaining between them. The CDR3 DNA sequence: TGTGCCAGCAGCTTAACGGGTAGCGTTGGGGGTGAGCAGTTCTTC. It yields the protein CASSLTGSVGGEQFF. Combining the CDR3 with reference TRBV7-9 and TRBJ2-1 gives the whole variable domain DTGVSQNPRHKITKRGQNVTFRCDPISEHNRLYWYRQTLGQGPEFLTYFQNEAQLEKSRLLSDRFSAERPKGSFSTLEIQRTEQGDSAMYLCASSLTGSVGGEQFFGPGTRLTVL.

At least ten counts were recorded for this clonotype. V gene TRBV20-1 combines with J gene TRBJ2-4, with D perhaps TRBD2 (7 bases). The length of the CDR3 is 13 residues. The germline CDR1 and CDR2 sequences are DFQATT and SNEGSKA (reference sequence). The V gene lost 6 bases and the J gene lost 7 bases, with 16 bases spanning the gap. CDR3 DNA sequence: TGCAGTGCCCGCCGCGGGGGCGGCAACATTCAGTACTTC. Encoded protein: CSARRGGGNIQYF.

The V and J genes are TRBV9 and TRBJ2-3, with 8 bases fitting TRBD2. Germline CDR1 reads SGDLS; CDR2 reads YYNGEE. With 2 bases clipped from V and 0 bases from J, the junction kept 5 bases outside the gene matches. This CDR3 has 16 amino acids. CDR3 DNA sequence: TGTGCCAGCAGCGTGCGGGGGGCCTCTAGCACAGATACGCAGTATTTT. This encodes CASSVRGASSTDTQYF. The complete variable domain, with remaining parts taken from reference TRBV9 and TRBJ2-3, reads DSGVTQTPKHLITATGQRVTLRCSPRSGDLSVYWYQQSLDQGLQFLIQYYNGEERAKGNILERFSAQQFPDLHSELNLSSLELGDSALYFCASSVRGASSTDTQYFGPGTRLTVL.

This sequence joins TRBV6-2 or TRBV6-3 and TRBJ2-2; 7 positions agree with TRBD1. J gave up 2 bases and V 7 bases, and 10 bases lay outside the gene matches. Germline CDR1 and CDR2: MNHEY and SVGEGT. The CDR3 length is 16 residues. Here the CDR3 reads CASTPEAGGNTGELFF. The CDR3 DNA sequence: TGTGCCAGCACCCCGGAGGCAGGGGGTAACACCGGGGAGCTGTTTTTT.

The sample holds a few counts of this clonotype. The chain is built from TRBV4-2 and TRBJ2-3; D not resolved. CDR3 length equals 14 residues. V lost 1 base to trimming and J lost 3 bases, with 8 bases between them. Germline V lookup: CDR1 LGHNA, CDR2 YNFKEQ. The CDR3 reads CASSQALGTDTQYF. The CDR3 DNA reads TGTGCCAGCAGCCAAGCGCTAGGGACAGATACGCAGTATTTT.

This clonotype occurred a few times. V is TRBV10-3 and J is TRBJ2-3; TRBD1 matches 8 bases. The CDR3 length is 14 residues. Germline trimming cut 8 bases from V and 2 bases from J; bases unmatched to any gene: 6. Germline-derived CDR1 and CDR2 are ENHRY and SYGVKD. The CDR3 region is CAIGRGQITDTQYF. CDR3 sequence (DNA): TGTGCCATCGGCAGGGGGCAAATCACAGATACGCAGTATTTT.

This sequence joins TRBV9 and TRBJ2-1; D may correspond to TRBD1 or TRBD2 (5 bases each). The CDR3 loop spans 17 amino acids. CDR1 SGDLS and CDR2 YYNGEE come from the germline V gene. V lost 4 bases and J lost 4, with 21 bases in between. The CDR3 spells CASSPRGKGAIYNEQFF. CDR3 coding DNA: TGTGCCAGCAGCCCCAGAGGGAAAGGGGCTATATACAATGAGCAGTTCTTC.

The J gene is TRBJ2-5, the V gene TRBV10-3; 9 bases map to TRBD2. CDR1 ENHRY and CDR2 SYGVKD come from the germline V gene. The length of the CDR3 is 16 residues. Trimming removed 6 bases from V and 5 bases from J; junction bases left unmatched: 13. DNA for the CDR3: TGTGCCATCAGCCGACAGCGGGGCGGGGGGGCTGAGACCCAGTACTTC. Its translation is CAISRQRGGGAETQYF.

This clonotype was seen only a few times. CDR3 DNA sequence: TGTGCCAGCAGTGAAGGGGTTCCCGGGGATCAGCCCCAGCATTTT. It encodes CASSEGVPGDQPQHF. The chain uses TRBV6-1 and TRBJ1-5; the D is unclear. This CDR3 is 15 amino acids long. Germline V gene sequence: CDR1 MNHNS, CDR2 SASEGT. V dropped 1 base and J dropped 5 bases, with 12 bases sitting between them.

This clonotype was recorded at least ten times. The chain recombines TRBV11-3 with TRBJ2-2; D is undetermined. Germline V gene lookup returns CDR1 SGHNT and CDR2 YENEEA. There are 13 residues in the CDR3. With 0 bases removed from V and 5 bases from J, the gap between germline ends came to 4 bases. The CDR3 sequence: CASSLERTGELFF. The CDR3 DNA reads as TGTGCCAGCAGCTTAGAGAGAACCGGGGAGCTGTTTTTT.

The CDR3: CASSATADETQYF. CDR3 sequence (DNA): TGTGCCAGCAGCGCGACAGCAGATGAGACCCAGTACTTC. The rearrangement uses TRBV9 and TRBJ2-5, with a possible D match to TRBD1 (5 bases). The CDR3 covers 13 residues. V dropped 3 bases and J dropped 5 bases, with 11 bases sitting between them. CDR1 and CDR2 from the germline V gene are SGDLS and YYNGEE.

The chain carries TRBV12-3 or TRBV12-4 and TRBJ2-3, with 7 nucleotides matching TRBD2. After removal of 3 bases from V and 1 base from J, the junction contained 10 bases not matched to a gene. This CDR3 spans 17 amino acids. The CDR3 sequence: CASSLGVGGSRTDTQYF. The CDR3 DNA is TGTGCCAGCAGTTTGGGTGTCGGGGGGTCTCGCACAGATACGCAGTATTTT.

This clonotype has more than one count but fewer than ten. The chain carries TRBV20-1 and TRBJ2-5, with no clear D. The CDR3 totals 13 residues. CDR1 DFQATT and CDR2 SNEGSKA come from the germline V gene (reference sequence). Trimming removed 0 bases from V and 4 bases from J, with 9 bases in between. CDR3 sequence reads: CSARDPPGETQYF. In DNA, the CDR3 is TGCAGTGCTAGAGATCCCCCGGGAGAGACCCAGTACTTC.

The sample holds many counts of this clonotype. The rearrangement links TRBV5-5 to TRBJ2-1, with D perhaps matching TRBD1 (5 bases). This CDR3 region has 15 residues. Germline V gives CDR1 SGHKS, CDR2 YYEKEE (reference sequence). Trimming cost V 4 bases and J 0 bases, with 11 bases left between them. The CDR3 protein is CASSPGASSYNEQFF. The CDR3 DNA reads TGTGCCAGCAGCCCTGGGGCAAGCTCCTACAATGAGCAGTTCTTC. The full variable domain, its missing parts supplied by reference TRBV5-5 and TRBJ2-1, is DAGVTQSPTHLIKTRGQQVTLRCSPISGHKSVSWYQQVLGQGPQFIFQYYEKEERGRGNFPDRFSARQFPNYSSELNVNALLLGDSALYLCASSPGASSYNEQFFGPGTRLTVL.

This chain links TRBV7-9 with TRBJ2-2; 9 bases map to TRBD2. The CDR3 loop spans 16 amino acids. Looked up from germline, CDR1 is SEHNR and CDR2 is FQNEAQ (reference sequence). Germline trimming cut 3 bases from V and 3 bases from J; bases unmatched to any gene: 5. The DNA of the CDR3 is TGTGCCAGCAGCTTTCTAGCGGGAATACACACCGGGGAGCTGTTTTTT. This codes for CASSFLAGIHTGELFF.

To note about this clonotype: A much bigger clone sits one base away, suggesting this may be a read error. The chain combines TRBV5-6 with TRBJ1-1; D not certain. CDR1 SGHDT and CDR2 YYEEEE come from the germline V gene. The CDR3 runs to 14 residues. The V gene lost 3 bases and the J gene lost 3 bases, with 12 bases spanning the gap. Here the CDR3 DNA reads TGTGCCAGCAGCTGGGGTTGTGCGGACACTGAAGCTTTCTTT. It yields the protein CASSWGCADTEAFF.

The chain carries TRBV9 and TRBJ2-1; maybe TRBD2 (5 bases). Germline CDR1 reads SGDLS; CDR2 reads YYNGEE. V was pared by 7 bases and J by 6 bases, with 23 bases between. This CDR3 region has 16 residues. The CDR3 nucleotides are TGTGCCAGCGGCGGGCTACGGAATATCTCTAGCAATGAGCAGTTCTTC. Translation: CASGGLRNISSNEQFF.

CDR3 in DNA: TGTGCCAGCAGTCCGGACAGGCTCTCTGGAAACACCATATATTTT. It specifies CASSPDRLSGNTIYF. The V and J genes are TRBV6-1 and TRBJ1-3; 7 nucleotides align to TRBD1. This CDR3 comprises 15 residues. Trimming took 5 bases from V and 0 from J; bases not matched to a gene: 4. Germline CDR1 is MNHNS and CDR2 is SASEGT.

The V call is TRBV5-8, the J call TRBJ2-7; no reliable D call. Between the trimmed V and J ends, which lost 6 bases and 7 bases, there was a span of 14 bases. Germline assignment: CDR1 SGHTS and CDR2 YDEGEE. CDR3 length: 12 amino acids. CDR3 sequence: CASTPPIGEQYF. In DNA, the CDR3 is TGTGCCAGCACACCCCCGATTGGAGAGCAGTACTTC.

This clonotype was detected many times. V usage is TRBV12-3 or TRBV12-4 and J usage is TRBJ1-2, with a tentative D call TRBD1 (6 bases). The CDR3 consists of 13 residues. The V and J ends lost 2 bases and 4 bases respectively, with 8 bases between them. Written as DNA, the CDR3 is TGTGCCAGCAGTTTACTGGACAGCTATGGCTACACCTTC. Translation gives CASSLLDSYGYTF.

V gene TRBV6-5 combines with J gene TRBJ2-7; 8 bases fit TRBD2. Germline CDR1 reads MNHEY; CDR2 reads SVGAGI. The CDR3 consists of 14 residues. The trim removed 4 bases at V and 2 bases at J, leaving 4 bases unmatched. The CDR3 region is CASSSGTRAYEQYF. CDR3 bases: TGTGCCAGCAGTTCCGGGACTAGAGCCTACGAGCAGTACTTC.

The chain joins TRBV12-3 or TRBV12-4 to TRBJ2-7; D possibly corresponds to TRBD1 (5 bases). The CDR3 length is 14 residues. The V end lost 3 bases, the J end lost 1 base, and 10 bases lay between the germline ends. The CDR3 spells CASSFSTASYEQYF. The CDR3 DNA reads TGTGCCAGCAGTTTCTCGACAGCTTCCTACGAGCAGTACTTC.

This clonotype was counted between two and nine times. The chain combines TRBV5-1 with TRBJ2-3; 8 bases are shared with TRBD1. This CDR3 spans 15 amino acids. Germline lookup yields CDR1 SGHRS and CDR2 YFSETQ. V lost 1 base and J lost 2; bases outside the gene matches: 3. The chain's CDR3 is CASSLKTGDTDTQYF. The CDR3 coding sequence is TGCGCCAGCAGCTTGAAGACAGGGGACACAGATACGCAGTATTTT. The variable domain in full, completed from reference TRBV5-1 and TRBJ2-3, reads KAGVTQTPRYLIKTRGQQVTLSCSPISGHRSVSWYQQTPGQGLQFLFEYFSETQRNKGNFPGRFSGRQFSNSRSEMNVSTLELGDSALYLCASSLKTGDTDTQYFGPGTRLTVL.

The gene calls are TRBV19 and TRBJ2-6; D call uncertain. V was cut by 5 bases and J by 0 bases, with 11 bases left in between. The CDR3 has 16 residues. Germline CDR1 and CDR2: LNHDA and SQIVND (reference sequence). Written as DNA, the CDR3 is TGTGCCAGTAGTTGGGCACATCGCTCTGGGGCCAACGTCCTGACTTTC. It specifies CASSWAHRSGANVLTF.